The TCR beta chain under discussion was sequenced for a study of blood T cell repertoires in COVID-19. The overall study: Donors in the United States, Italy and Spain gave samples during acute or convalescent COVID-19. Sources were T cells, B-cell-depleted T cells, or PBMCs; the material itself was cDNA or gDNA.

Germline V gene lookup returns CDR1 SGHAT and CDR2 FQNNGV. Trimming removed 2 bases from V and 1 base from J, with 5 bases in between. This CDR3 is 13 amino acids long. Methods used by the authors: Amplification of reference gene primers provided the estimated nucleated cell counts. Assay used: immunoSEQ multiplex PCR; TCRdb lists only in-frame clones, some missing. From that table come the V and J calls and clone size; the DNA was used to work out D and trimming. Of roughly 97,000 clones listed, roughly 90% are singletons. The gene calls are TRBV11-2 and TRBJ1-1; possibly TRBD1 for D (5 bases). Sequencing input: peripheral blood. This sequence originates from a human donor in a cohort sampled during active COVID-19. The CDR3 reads CASSLQGNTEAFF. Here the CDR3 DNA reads TGTGCCAGCAGCTTACAGGGGAACACTGAAGCTTTCTTT.